One sample yielded the 30 T cell receptor beta chains listed below, sequenced in a study of T-cell memory formation after mild COVID-19. MiXCR, applied by TCRdb to the 5' RACE reads, yields one record per CDR3 protein. Found here are just under 550,000 distinct CDR3 sequences, about 20% of them singletons; the top ten hold 9.5% to 15%. The sequencing input was PBMCs or a T cell subset sorted from them (not recorded which). Receptors originate from an adult woman who had mild COVID-19 (a few samples of this study predate the infection). Cell type and time point are not known.

This clonotype was observed at least ten times. A junction end diverges from the germline sequence, so it may reflect a read error. V is TRBV7-7 and J is TRBJ1-1, with no clear D. The germline gives CDR1 SSHAT, CDR2 FNYEAQ (reference sequence). The CDR3 runs to 13 residues. Written as DNA, the CDR3 is TGTGCTAGCAGCCATTCCTTGAACACTGAAGCTTTCTTT. Translating it yields CASSHSLNTEAFF. The full variable domain, with the rest looked up from reference TRBV7-7 and TRBJ1-1, is GAGVSQSPRYKVTKRGQDVTLRCDPISSHATLYWYQQALGQGPEFLTYFNYEAQPDKSGLPSDRFSAERPEGSISTLTIQRTEQRDSAMYRCASSHSLNTEAFFGQGTRLTVV.

The rearrangement uses TRBV19 and TRBJ1-1; maybe TRBD1 (6 bases). V dropped 4 bases and J dropped 1 base, with 13 bases sitting between them. CDR1 is LNHDA and CDR2 is SQIVND in the germline V gene (reference sequence). CDR3 length: 15 amino acids. CDR3: CASSTMDRENTEAFF. The CDR3 DNA reads as TGTGCCAGTAGTACCATGGACAGAGAGAACACTGAAGCTTTCTTT. Variable domain in full (rest from reference TRBV19 and TRBJ1-1): DGGITQSPKYLFRKEGQNVTLSCEQNLNHDAMYWYRQDPGQGLRLIYYSQIVNDFQKGDIAEGYSVSREKKESFPLTVTSAQKNPTAFYLCASSTMDRENTEAFFGQGTRLTVV.

The rearrangement links TRBV29-1 to TRBJ2-7, with 8 positions matching TRBD2. V lost 5 bases and J lost 3; bases outside the gene matches: 12. The V gene's germline CDR1 is SQVTM and CDR2 ANQGSEA. The CDR3 runs to 15 residues. The CDR3: CSVSTAGARGYEQYF. The CDR3 coding sequence is TGCAGCGTTTCCACAGCGGGAGCTCGAGGCTACGAGCAGTACTTC.

The chain couples TRBV5-1 to TRBJ2-7, with a tentative D call TRBD1 (5 bases). Germline assignment: CDR1 SGHRS and CDR2 YFSETQ. This CDR3 is built from 14 residues. The V gene lost 2 bases and the J gene lost 4 bases, with 13 bases spanning the gap. The CDR3 protein is CASSLPSQGYEQYF. DNA of the CDR3: TGCGCCAGCAGCTTACCTTCTCAGGGATACGAGCAGTACTTC.

This clonotype occurred a few times. The chain combines TRBV29-1 with TRBJ2-3; no firm D call. From germline, CDR1 is SQVTM and CDR2 ANQGSEA. This CDR3 contains 13 residues. V lost 4 bases, J lost 0 bases, and 8 bases lay in between. This CDR3 reads CSVASASTDTQYF. The CDR3, as DNA: TGCAGCGTTGCTTCGGCGAGCACAGATACGCAGTATTTT.

A few counts support this clonotype. The J gene is TRBJ1-4, the V gene TRBV12-3 or TRBV12-4; TRBD1 might be the D (5 bases). This CDR3 contains 16 residues. Between the trimmed V and J ends, which lost 6 bases and 0 bases, there was a span of 14 bases. For the CDR3, the DNA is TGTGCCAGCAGCCACGTCGGGACGGCAACTAATGAAAAACTGTTTTTT. This encodes CASSHVGTATNEKLFF.

This clonotype has ten or more counts. The gene calls are TRBV12-3 or TRBV12-4 and TRBJ2-5; D gene uncertain. This CDR3 is 13 amino acids long. Deletions cut 7 bases from V and 3 bases from J, with 12 bases between. Here the CDR3 reads CASTQSLKETQYF. The DNA of the CDR3 is TGTGCCAGCACCCAATCCTTAAAAGAGACCCAGTACTTC.

This clonotype appeared a few times. CDR3 region: CASSLESGSPLHF. The CDR3 region has the DNA TGCGCCAGCAGCTTGGAGTCTGGTTCACCCCTCCACTTT. The V and J genes are TRBV5-1 and TRBJ1-6, with D unclear. Per the germline V gene, CDR1 is SGHRS and CDR2 is YFSETQ. The germline V and J ends were trimmed by 0 bases and 9 bases, with 7 bases remaining between them. There are 13 residues in the CDR3. Drawing the rest from reference TRBV5-1 and TRBJ1-6, the complete variable domain is KAGVTQTPRYLIKTRGQQVTLSCSPISGHRSVSWYQQTPGQGLQFLFEYFSETQRNKGNFPGRFSGRQFSNSRSEMNVSTLELGDSALYLCASSLESGSPLHFGNGTRLTVT.

The DNA for the CDR3 is TGTGCCAGCAGTTTTAATGGGGGGGGTATAGAGACCCAGTACTTC. This translates into CASSFNGGGIETQYF. The chain recombines TRBV11-2 with TRBJ2-5; 7 positions match TRBD2. CDR1 and CDR2 (germline): SGHAT, FQNNGV. The V gene end was trimmed by 6 bases and the J gene end by 4 bases; junction bases not matched to a gene: 11. CDR3 size: 15 residues. Supplemented by reference TRBV11-2 and TRBJ2-5, the full variable domain reads EAGVAQSPRYKIIEKRQSVAFWCNPISGHATLYWYQQILGQGPKLLIQFQNNGVVDDSQLPKDRFSAERLKGVDSTLKIQPAKLEDSAVYLCASSFNGGGIETQYFGPGTRLLVL.

The genes are TRBV6-6 and TRBJ1-2; the match to TRBD1 covers 7 bases. Germline CDR1 is MNHNY and CDR2 is SVGAGI (reference sequence). V gave up 0 bases and J gave up 2 bases; unmatched junction bases: 3. The CDR3 consists of 15 residues. The CDR3 nucleotides are TGTGCCAGCAGTTACTCGACACAGGGGAACTATGGCTACACCTTC. Amino acids: CASSYSTQGNYGYTF.

In its sample, this clonotype was seen a few times. The chain combines TRBV6-4 with TRBJ2-3; a possible D gene is TRBD2 (6 bases). The CDR3 is made up of 16 amino acids. V gave up 4 bases and J gave up 3 bases, with 17 bases separating them. CDR1 MRHNA and CDR2 SNTAGT come from the germline V gene. CDR3 amino acids: CASSAQPGLITDTQYF. The CDR3 DNA is TGTGCCAGCAGTGCCCAACCGGGACTTATAACAGATACGCAGTATTTT.

This clonotype was seen repeatedly, ten times or more. The chain couples TRBV10-3 to TRBJ1-2, with D perhaps TRBD1 (6 bases). Trimming stripped 7 bases from V and 8 bases from J, with 14 bases between. There are 12 residues in the CDR3. Germline V gene data show CDR1 as ENHRY and CDR2 as SYGVKD. This CDR3 reads CAITTTGGGYTF. The CDR3 nucleotides read TGTGCCATCACCACGACAGGAGGAGGCTACACCTTC.

This clonotype was counted only a few times. This rearrangement joins TRBV21-1 to TRBJ2-1; the table's TRBD2 call for D was not verified on the DNA. TRBV21-1 is a documented pseudogene. The CDR3 is 18 residues long. The CDR3 loop reads CASSKGLAGPYPYNEQFF. CDR3 coding DNA: TGTGCCAGCAGCAAAGGACTAGCGGGACCATACCCCTACAATGAGCAGTTCTTC.

The chain recombines TRBV12-3 or TRBV12-4 with TRBJ1-4, with D uncertain. The CDR3 is 13 residues long. V was pared by 2 bases and J by 5 bases, with 6 bases between. The DNA of the CDR3 is TGTGCCAGCAGTTTACTACAGAATGAAAAACTGTTTTTT. Amino acid sequence: CASSLLQNEKLFF.

The rearrangement joins TRBV7-6 to TRBJ2-3, with D perhaps TRBD2 (6 bases). Deletions cut 5 bases from V and 8 bases from J, with 26 bases between. Germline loops: CDR1 SGHVS, CDR2 FNYEAQ. The length of the CDR3 is 17 residues. The CDR3 DNA reads as TGTGCCAGCAGCCCAATGGGTCGGGACTTGATGATCCCTACGCAGTATTTT. Residues: CASSPMGRDLMIPTQYF.

The genes are TRBV12-3 or TRBV12-4 and TRBJ1-6, with D possibly being TRBD1 (6 bases). V lost 8 bases to trimming and J lost 6 bases, with 11 bases between them. The CDR3 runs to 13 residues. The CDR3 loop reads CASLGARNSPLHF. Here the CDR3 DNA reads TGTGCCAGCTTGGGGGCGCGTAATTCACCCCTCCACTTT.

This clonotype occurred a few times. In nucleotides, the CDR3 is TGTGCCAGCTCACCATCCCTGGGCCCGCTAGCCTACGAGCAGTACTTC. Its protein product is CASSPSLGPLAYEQYF. The chain combines TRBV18 with TRBJ2-7, with D unresolved. Per germline, CDR1 KGHSH and CDR2 LQKENI. CDR3 length: 16 amino acids. Trimming removed 2 bases at V and 2 bases at J, with 16 bases between.

The gene calls are TRBV5-1 and TRBJ2-1; weak D call: TRBD2 (6 bases). Trimming took off 4 bases at V and 4 bases at J, with 15 bases between the two ends. The germline CDR1 and CDR2 sequences are SGHRS and YFSETQ. This CDR3 is built from 15 residues. This CDR3 reads CASSHGTGRYNEQFF. The CDR3 DNA follows: TGCGCCAGCAGCCACGGGACTGGAAGATACAATGAGCAGTTCTTC.

V and J are TRBV4-3 and TRBJ2-5; the match to TRBD2 covers 14 bases. The V segment lost 1 base and the J segment 1 base; nucleotides outside the gene matches: 2. The CDR3 sequence is 17 residues long. Germline CDR1 is LGHNA and CDR2 is YSLEER. The CDR3 DNA reads as TGCGCCAGCAGCCAAGGACTAGCGGGAGGGTTCCAAGAGACCCAGTACTTC. It encodes CASSQGLAGGFQETQYF.

The table lists this clonotype with a few counts. This chain uses TRBV19 with TRBJ2-1, with TRBD2 matching over 9 bases. Germline V gives CDR1 LNHDA, CDR2 SQIVND (reference sequence). The CDR3 sequence is 14 residues long. Unmatched junction bases numbered 6, after V lost 5 bases and J lost 7 bases. CDR3 sequence reads: CASSLRGGGNEQFF. DNA of the CDR3: TGTGCCAGTAGTCTGCGGGGGGGCGGAAATGAGCAGTTCTTC.

The V call is TRBV30, the J call TRBJ2-6, with TRBD2 matching over 7 bases. Germline CDR1 reads GTSNPN; CDR2 reads SVGIG (reference sequence). J gave up 2 bases and V 3 bases, and 4 bases lay outside the gene matches. The CDR3 spans 15 residues. CDR3 nucleotides: TGTGCCTGGAGCCGGGGAGGGACTGGGGCCAACGTCCTGACTTTC. Translation gives CAWSRGGTGANVLTF. The variable domain in full, with the rest retrieved from reference TRBV30 and TRBJ2-6, is SQTIHQWPATLVQPVGSPLSLECTVEGTSNPNLYWYRQAAGRGLQLLFYSVGIGQISSEVPQNLSASRPQDRQFILSSKKLLLSDSGFYLCAWSRGGTGANVLTFGAGSRLTVL.

This clonotype has just a few counts. The rearrangement links TRBV7-9 to TRBJ2-3; TRBD2 aligns across 11 bases. Germline CDR1 SEHNR, CDR2 FQNEAQ (reference sequence). The V and J ends lost 3 bases and 3 bases, in that order; junction bases with no gene match: 5. The CDR3 is 16 amino acids. DNA for the CDR3: TGTGCCAGCAGCTTTCCCCTAGCGGGAGGTACAGATACGCAGTATTTT. Its translation: CASSFPLAGGTDTQYF.

The chain uses TRBV4-1 and TRBJ1-1; D not resolved. The V end lost 0 bases, the J end lost 2 bases, and 10 bases lay between the germline ends. Germline V lookup: CDR1 MGHRA, CDR2 YSYEKL. The CDR3 is 15 amino acids. The DNA of the CDR3 is TGCGCCAGCAGCCAAGATCTATCGGGAAACACTGAAGCTTTCTTT. It encodes CASSQDLSGNTEAFF.

V and J are TRBV11-2 and TRBJ2-5, with TRBD2 matching over 8 bases. J gave up 2 bases and V 4 bases, and 9 bases lay outside the gene matches. The CDR3 extends over 16 amino acids. Germline lookup yields CDR1 SGHAT and CDR2 FQNNGV. This CDR3 reads CASSSWGSGVQETQYF. DNA of the CDR3: TGTGCCAGCAGCTCCTGGGGTAGCGGGGTACAAGAGACCCAGTACTTC.

The chain employs TRBV5-1 and TRBJ2-1; the D gene is possibly TRBD2 (6 bases). V shed 5 bases and J shed 8 bases, with 17 bases lying between them. This CDR3 has 14 amino acids. The germline gives CDR1 SGHRS, CDR2 YFSETQ. The CDR3 DNA sequence: TGCGCCAGCAGTCTAGCCCGTACGGGGGATGAGCAGTTCTTC. Residues: CASSLARTGDEQFF.

This clonotype appeared a few times. This chain uses TRBV12-3 or TRBV12-4 with TRBJ2-7; D is unclear. V lost 5 bases, J lost 3 bases, and 17 bases lay in between. CDR3 length: 15 residues. CDR3: CASSLRAVPNYEQYF. The DNA of the CDR3 is TGTGCCAGCAGTCTTAGGGCAGTTCCCAACTACGAGCAGTACTTC.

This clonotype has ten or more counts. The chain couples TRBV29-1 to TRBJ2-7; D is ambiguous. Trimming stripped 4 bases from V and 3 bases from J, with 13 bases between. Germline CDR1 and CDR2: SQVTM and ANQGSEA. This CDR3 has 13 residues. CDR3 in DNA: TGCAGCGTTGTCATCTTGGCCCACTACGAGCAGTACTTC. It translates to CSVVILAHYEQYF.

The rearrangement links TRBV7-9 to TRBJ2-1, with 16 bases fitting TRBD2. The CDR3 is 16 residues long. The germline gives CDR1 SEHNR, CDR2 FQNEAQ (reference sequence). J gave up 8 bases and V 4 bases, and 5 bases lay outside the gene matches. This chain's CDR3 is CASSSGTSGGGDEQFF. The CDR3 region has the DNA TGTGCCAGCAGCTCCGGGACTAGCGGGGGGGGTGATGAGCAGTTCTTC.

The table lists this clonotype with a few counts. This chain joins TRBV6-5 and TRBJ2-5; D is unclear. The CDR3 covers 12 residues. V dropped 7 bases and J dropped 6 bases, with 12 bases sitting between them. Germline V gene data show CDR1 as MNHEY and CDR2 as SVGAGI. The CDR3 reads CASISASQTQYF. For the CDR3, the DNA is TGTGCCAGCATCTCCGCCTCCCAGACCCAGTACTTC.

This clonotype was picked up a small number of times. J is TRBJ2-3 and V is TRBV25-1; possible D gene TRBD2, 5 bases. Trimming left V 4 bases short and J 11 bases short, with 16 bases between. This CDR3 spans 13 amino acids. The V gene's germline CDR1 is MGHDK and CDR2 SYGVNS. CDR3 nucleotides: TGTGCCAGCAGTGTGATTAGCCCTGGAGGGCAGTATTTT. It translates to CASSVISPGGQYF.